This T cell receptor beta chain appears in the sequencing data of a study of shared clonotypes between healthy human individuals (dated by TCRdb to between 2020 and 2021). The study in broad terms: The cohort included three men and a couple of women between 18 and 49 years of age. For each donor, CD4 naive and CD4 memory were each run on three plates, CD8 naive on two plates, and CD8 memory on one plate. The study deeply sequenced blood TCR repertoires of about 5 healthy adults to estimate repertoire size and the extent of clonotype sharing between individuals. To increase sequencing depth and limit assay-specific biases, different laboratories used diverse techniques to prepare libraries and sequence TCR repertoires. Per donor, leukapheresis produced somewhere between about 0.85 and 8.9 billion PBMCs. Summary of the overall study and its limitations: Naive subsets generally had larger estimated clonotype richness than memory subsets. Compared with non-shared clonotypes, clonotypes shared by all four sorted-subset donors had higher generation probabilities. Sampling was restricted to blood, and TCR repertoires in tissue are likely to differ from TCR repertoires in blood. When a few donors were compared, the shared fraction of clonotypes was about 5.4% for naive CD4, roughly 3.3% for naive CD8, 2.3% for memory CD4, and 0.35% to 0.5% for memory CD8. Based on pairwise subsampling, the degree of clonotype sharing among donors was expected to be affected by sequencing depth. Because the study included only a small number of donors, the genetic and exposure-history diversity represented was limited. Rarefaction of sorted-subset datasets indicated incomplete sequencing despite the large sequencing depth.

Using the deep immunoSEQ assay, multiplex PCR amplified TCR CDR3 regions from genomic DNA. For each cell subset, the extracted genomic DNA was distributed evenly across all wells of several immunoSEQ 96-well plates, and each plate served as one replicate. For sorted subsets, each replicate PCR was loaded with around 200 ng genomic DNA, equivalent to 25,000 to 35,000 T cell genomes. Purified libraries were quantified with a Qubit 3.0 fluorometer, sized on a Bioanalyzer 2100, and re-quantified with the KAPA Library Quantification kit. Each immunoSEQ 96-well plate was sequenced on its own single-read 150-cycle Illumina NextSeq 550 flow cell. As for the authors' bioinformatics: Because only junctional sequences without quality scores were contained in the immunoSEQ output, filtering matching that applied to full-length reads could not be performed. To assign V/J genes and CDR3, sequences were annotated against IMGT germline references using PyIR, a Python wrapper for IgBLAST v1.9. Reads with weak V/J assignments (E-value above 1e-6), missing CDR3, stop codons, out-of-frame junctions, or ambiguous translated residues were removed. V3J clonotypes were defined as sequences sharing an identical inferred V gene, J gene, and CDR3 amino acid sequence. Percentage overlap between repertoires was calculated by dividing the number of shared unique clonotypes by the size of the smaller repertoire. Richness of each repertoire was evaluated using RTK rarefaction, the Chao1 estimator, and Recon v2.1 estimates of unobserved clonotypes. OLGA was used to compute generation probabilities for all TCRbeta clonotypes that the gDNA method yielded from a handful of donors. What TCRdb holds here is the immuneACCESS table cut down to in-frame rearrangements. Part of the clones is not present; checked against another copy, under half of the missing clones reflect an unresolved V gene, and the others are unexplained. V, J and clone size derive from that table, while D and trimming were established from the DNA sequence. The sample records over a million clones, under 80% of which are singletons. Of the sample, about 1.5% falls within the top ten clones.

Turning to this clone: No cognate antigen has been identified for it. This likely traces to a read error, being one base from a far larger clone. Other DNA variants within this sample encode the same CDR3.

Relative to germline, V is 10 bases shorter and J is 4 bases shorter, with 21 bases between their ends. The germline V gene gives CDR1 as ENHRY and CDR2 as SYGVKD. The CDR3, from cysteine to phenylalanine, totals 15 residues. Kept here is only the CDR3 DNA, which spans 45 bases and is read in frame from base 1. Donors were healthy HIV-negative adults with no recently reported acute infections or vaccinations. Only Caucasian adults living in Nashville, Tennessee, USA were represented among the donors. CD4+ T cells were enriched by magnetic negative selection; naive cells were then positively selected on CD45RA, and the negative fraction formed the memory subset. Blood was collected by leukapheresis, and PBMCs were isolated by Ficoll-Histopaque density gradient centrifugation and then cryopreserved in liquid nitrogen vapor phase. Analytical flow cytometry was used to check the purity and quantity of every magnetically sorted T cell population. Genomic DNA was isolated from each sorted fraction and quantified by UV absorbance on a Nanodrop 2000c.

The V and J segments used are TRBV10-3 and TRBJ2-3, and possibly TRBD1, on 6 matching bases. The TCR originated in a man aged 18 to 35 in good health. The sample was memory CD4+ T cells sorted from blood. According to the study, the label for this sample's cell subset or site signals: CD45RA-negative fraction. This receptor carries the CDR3 CATSGQGQGSDTQYF. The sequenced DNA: TGTGCCACCTCGGGCCAGGGGCAGGGCTCAGATACGCAGTATTTT.